This T cell receptor (beta chain) was profiled in a study of blood T cell repertoires in COVID-19. Study at large: The origin of the acute and convalescent COVID-19 samples was the United States, Italy and Spain. T cells, B-cell-depleted T cells, or PBMCs provided the cDNA or gDNA that served as material.

In the study's own analysis: Estimated nucleated cell counts came from reference gene primer amplification. The assay was immunoSEQ multiplex PCR, and TCRdb's table has in-frame clones only and misses some. The V and J calls and the clone size are those of that table, but D and trimming were determined from the DNA. The sample contains 150,000 to 250,000 clones, 70% to 85% of which appear only once. Germline CDR1 reads MGHRA; CDR2 reads YSYEKL. The CDR3 has 15 residues. Trimming shortened V by 1 base and J by 0 bases, and 8 bases separated the two germline ends. This clone came up a few times. The TCR was taken from a human donor with acute or convalescent COVID-19. The donor label of this sample is uncertain. Sequencing used peripheral blood. This sequence joins TRBV4-1 and TRBJ2-3; D gene unclear. The CDR3 is CASSQVGSSTDTQYF. The CDR3 coding sequence is TGCGCCAGCAGCCAAGTTGGCAGTAGCACAGATACGCAGTATTTT.